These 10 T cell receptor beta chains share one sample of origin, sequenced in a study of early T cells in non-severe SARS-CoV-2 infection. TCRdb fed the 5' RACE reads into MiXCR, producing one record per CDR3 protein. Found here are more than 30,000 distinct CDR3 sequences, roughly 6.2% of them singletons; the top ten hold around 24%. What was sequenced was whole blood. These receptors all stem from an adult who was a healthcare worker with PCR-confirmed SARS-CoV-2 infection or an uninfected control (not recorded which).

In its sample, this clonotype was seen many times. The CDR3 is CATSDPTGDNEQFF. As DNA, the CDR3 is TGTGCCACCAGTGATCCGACTGGAGACAATGAGCAGTTCTTC. The chain uses TRBV24-1 and TRBJ2-1; no definite D call. Trimming took 3 bases from V and 5 from J, leaving 10 bases between them. Germline CDR1 is KGHDR and CDR2 is SFDVKD. The CDR3 has 14 residues.

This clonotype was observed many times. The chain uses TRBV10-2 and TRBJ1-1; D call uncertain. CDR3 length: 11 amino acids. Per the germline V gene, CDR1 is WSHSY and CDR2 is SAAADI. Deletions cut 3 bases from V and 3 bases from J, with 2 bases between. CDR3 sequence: CASSEDTEAFF. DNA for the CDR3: TGCGCCAGCAGTGAAGACACTGAAGCTTTCTTT.

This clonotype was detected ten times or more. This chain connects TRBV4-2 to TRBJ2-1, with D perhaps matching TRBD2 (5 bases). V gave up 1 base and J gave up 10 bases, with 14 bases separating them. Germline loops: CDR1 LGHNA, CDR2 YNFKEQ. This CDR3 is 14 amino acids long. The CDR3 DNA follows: TGTGCCAGCAGCCAAGGCGGACTCGCCGAAGAGCAGTTCTTC. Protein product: CASSQGGLAEEQFF.

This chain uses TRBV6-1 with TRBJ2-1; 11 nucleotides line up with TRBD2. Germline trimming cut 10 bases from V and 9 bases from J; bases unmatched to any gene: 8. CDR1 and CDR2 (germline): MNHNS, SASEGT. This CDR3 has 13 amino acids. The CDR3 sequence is CATASGRLGEQFF. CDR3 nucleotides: TGTGCCACCGCTAGCGGGAGGCTTGGTGAGCAGTTCTTC.

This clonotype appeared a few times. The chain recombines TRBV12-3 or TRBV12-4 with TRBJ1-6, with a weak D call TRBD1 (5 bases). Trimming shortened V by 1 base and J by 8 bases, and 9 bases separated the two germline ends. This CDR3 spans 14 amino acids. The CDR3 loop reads CASSLVRVDSPLHF. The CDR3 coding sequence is TGTGCCAGCAGTTTAGTCAGGGTTGATTCACCCCTCCACTTT.

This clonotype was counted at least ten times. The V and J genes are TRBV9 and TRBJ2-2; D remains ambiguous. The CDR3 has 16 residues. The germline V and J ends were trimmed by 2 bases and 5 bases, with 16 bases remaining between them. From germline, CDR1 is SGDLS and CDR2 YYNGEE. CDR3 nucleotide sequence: TGTGCCAGCAGCGTCGACTCTTGGGTGATAACCGGGGAGCTGTTTTTT. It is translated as CASSVDSWVITGELFF.

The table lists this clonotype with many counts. The CDR3 loop reads CASSRLGGYNYGYTF. CDR3 DNA sequence: TGTGCCAGCAGCCGCCTAGGGGGCTATAACTATGGCTACACCTTC. This chain uses TRBV6-5 with TRBJ1-2; 7 bases map to TRBD1. The length of the CDR3 is 15 residues. CDR1 MNHEY and CDR2 SVGAGI come from the germline V gene. V was pared by 6 bases and J by 1 base, with 8 bases of the junction left unmatched.

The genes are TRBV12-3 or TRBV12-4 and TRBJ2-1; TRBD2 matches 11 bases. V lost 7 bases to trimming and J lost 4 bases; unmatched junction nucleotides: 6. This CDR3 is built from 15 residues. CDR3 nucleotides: TGTGCCAGCATCCGAGGGACTAGCGGTTACAATGAGCAGTTCTTC. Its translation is CASIRGTSGYNEQFF.

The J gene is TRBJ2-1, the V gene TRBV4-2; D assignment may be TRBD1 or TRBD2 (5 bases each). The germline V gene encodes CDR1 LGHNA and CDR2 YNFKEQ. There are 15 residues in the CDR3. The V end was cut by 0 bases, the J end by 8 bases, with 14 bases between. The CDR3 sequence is CASSQDPGSWDEQFF. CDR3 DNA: TGTGCCAGCAGCCAAGATCCAGGGAGTTGGGATGAGCAGTTCTTC.

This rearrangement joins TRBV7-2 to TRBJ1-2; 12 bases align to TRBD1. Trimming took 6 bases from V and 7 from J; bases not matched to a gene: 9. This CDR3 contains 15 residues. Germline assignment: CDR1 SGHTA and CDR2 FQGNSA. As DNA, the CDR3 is TGTGCCAGCAGTCCGTTCGGGACAGGGGGCGGTGGCTACACCTTC. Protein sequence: CASSPFGTGGGGYTF.